This T cell receptor beta chain emerged from a study of cytomegalovirus exposure and HLA in healthy donors (TCRdb year 2017). Study-level background: An earlier analysis of several hundred of the donors reported 276 Gb of sequence data and around 110 million unique TCR beta sequences obtained from about 179 million T cells. In a later analysis, previously published TCR beta repertoires from 670 or so donors were re-analyzed and high-resolution HLA genotyping was added so that TCR occurrence patterns could be studied. Roughly 300 gigabases of sequencing data and approximately 80 million unique TCR sequences were included in an early release covering around 600 HLA-typed donors. Donor age, sex, ethnicity and CMV serostatus were compiled alongside the repertoire data. Rather than using new phenotypic data, the later analysis identified candidate immune exposures from TCR beta sequences and from how often those sequences occurred across donors. The aim of the study was to test whether cataloging public T cell receptors could identify signatures of past pathogen exposure. The number of donors typed differed by locus, with roughly 629-640 for A, B, C, DRB1 and DQB1, 522 for DQA1, over 600 for DPA1, and some 440 for DPB1. An earlier analysis of several hundred of the donors applied high-throughput TCR beta sequencing to assess whether each TCR beta V gene segment acted as functional or pseudogenic. A separate validation cohort of 100 to 150 different subjects was used in addition to the 666-subject first cohort. A later genetic analysis used genome-wide SNP genotypes for about three fifths of the 666 donors, treating that subset as a discovery cohort. Five DR-DQ haplotypes were handled as single units for association and clustering, since linkage in the cohort was strong. Every discovery cohort repertoire had been produced on one sequencing platform. Among the roughly 380 genotyped donors, around 81% belonged to the genetic ancestry cluster associated with self-reported Caucasian donors. Both class I and class II loci were covered by HLA typing, at four-digit resolution. Among over 350 genotyped donors of the cohort, an average of about 240,000 unique TCR beta nucleotide sequences were sequenced per donor, roughly 20% of them non-productive. The study used immunosequencing to profile the T cell repertoires of more than 650 subjects and linked those repertoires to cytomegalovirus serostatus. To predict cytomegalovirus infection status, the study combined high-throughput TCR immunosequencing, statistical association of individual TCRs with disease status, and machine learning.

Overall study results and their limits: In an earlier analysis of a few hundred of the donors, most TCR beta V segments were observed in productive rearrangements about 90% or about 30% of the time, broadly matching IMGT annotations. The classifier was reported to diagnose cytomegalovirus status with high specificity and sensitivity in both the original and validation cohorts. The authors suggested that the approach could potentially be generalized to other disease states and immunological phenotypes. Because the 87-base-pair reads could not distinguish some IMGT-functional V segments, including TRBV6-2 and TRBV6-3, those segments were excluded. At a false discovery rate of 0.05, a later analysis linked around 17,000 TCR beta sequences to specific HLA alleles. The study gave a list of over 150 TCR beta chains associated with cytomegalovirus. Compared with the roughly 670-donor mean, donors in an Asian-associated ancestry cluster had fewer N-insertions in productive TCRs, according to a later genetic analysis. The earlier analysis of 587 of the donors excluded fewer than 20 rarely observed V segments, including chromosome 9 orphons, because counts were too low. In a later analysis, TCR association rates were found to vary across HLA loci, with the most associated TCRs seen for DRB1 alleles and the fewest for HLA-C alleles. A later analysis found that most CMV-associated TCR beta chains appeared HLA-restricted, with HLA associations seemingly driven largely by CMV exposure. Roughly uniform sequencing depth across donors was assumed in presence/absence analyses, although this assumption may not hold. In a later genetic analysis, a missense DCLRE1C variant was associated with V-gene and J-gene trimming of TCR beta chains, and the association was replicated in an independent cohort. While some public TCRs were present in many individuals, most TCR sequences turned up only very rarely across donors. A few of the identified cytomegalovirus-associated TCR beta chains were confirmed in vitro to be specific for cytomegalovirus antigens. Because HLA typing was missing for some donors at each locus, association tests included only the typed subset. A later analysis reported that several top co-occurrence clusters appeared linked to parvovirus B19, influenza, CMV and Epstein-Barr virus. In this cohort, only TCR beta chains were sequenced, and detectable features were limited by the absence of alpha or paired-chain data. Correlated functional status among segregating V segments might reflect linkage disequilibrium, but an unknown experimental factor could not be ruled out. A further reported finding was that TCR beta sequences accurately predicted the HLA-A and HLA-B alleles for most subjects in the first cohort. In a later analysis, HLA-associated TCR beta chains showed more clonal expansion and lower generation probabilities than non-associated chains that were equally common. When HLA alleles, especially DR and DQ, strongly co-occurred, attributing TCR associations to individual alleles was difficult. A group of highly shared sequence variants was considered likely to be a technical artifact of the sequencing pipeline. Immune exposure information for the cohort was limited to CMV serostatus.

The cohort consisted of some 670 healthy bone marrow donors. At the time of sampling, all cohort members were nominally healthy, though unrecorded immune exposures were likely present. The donor tested CMV seropositive, placing the donor among the 290 or so seropositive members of the cohort. Every donor gave a peripheral blood sample, and the peripheral blood mononuclear cells from that sample were used for TCR beta sequencing. Genomic DNA was extracted from the blood cell samples with the Qiagen DNeasy Blood Extraction Kit. The CDR3 goes from the cysteine to the phenylalanine over 13 residues. The sequence is cut down to CDR3 DNA, 39 bases in frame from base 1. According to the germline V gene (reference sequence), CDR1 reads SEHNR and CDR2 reads FQNEAQ. V gives up 3 bases and J gives up 3 bases, and the segment between their germline ends measures 6 bases. Concerning this clone: It has no known antigen specificity. Nothing much larger sits one base from this clone, and base qualities are not available.

Libraries were prepared through the immunoSEQ multiplex PCR assay. For the multiplex PCR, a mixture combining 60 forward primers for TCR Vbeta segments and 13 reverse primers for TCR Jbeta segments was used. Amplification of the CDR3 region of rearranged TCR beta genes was performed with a multiplex PCR assay on genomic DNA. The amplified TCR beta libraries were sequenced on the Illumina HiSeq System as 87-base-pair reads. In the authors' own workflow: A later analysis counted some 80 million unique TCR beta chains across the 550 to 700 repertoires, and roughly 10 million of these chains were shared by at least two donors. Raw reads were error-corrected and collapsed into unique sequences with a nearest-neighbor algorithm that merged closely related sequences to remove PCR and sequencing errors. V, D and J gene segments were assigned by aligning CDR3 sequences to IMGT reference sequences. Each retained sequence needed at least a six-nucleotide match to both a V gene segment and a J gene segment. A rearrangement counted as productive if the CDR3 had no stop codons and remained in frame with V and J, and every other rearrangement counted as non-productive. Following IMGT convention, CDR3 was defined as the stretch from the second conserved V-encoded cysteine to the conserved J-encoded phenylalanine. Sequences without an unambiguous match to a single V gene segment were excluded from the earlier analysis of 450 to 750 of the donors. An earlier analysis of 587 of the donors classified V segments as functional when productive rearrangements were above 56.7% and as segregating when the standard deviation between donors was above 5%. A statistical classification framework was built for diagnosing cytomegalovirus status from the catalog of TCR beta chain sequences. V and J gene assignment, in a later analysis, came from comparing TCR nucleotide sequences with IMGT/GENE-DB human TR gene sequences. The TCRdist pipeline was used in a later analysis to assign CDR3 sequences and most-parsimonious VDJ recombination scenarios. In a later analysis, each TCR beta chain was defined by its CDR3 amino acid sequence together with its V-gene family, and reads lacking a unique V-gene family were excluded. As a way to deal with suspected cross-contamination and a sequencing artifact, a later analysis dropped 450 to 700 nucleotide sequences that were highly shared and had low generation probability. In a later analysis, a clonal expansion index was calculated for each public chain from normalized within-repertoire ranks of inferred template counts. In a later analysis, generation probabilities were computed with a VDJ recombination model fitted to out-of-frame rearrangements, and the resulting probabilities were checked against IGoR. A later analysis scored TCR-TCR, TCR-HLA and TCR-CMV co-occurrence with hypergeometric tests, applying a repertoire-size bias correction to TCR pairs. False discovery rates were estimated in a later analysis by permuting HLA or CMV assignments 20 times. A later analysis grouped co-occurring TCRs with DBSCAN, adding TCRdist sequence similarity when clustering within HLA-allele-positive subsets. Co-occurrence clustering excluded repertoires with fewer than 30,000 or more than 120,000 public chains, plus five with anomalous nucleotide sharing. This immuneACCESS table, as held by TCRdb, lists in-frame sequences with V and J called but not all clones. Of the missing ones, under half trace to an unresolved V gene in checked studies; the others have no known cause. V and J calls and clone size follow that table, whereas D and trimming were derived from the DNA. The table for this sample lists around 80,000 clones; over 70% of them were counted only once. The ten largest clonotypes hold about 9% of the sample.

The chain is encoded by TRBV7-9 joined to TRBJ2-1; TRBD1 is perhaps the D gene, given 5 matching bases. The receptor comes from a man aged 35 to 55 in good health and CMV-seropositive. The source material was PBMCs. The nucleotide sequence reads as follows: TGTGCCAGCAGCTTCGACAGCTACAATGAGCAGTTCTTC. This gives the protein CASSFDSYNEQFF.